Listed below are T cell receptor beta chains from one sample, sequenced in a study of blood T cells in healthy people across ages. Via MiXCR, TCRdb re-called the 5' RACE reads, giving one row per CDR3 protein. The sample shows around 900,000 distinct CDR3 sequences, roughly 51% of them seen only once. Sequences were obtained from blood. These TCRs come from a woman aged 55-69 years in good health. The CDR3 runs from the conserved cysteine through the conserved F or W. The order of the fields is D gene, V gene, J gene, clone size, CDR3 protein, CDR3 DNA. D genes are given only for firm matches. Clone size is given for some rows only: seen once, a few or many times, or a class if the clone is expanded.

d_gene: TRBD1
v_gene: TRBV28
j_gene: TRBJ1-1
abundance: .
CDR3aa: CASSIQGASTEAFF
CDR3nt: TGTGCCAGCAGTATCCAGGGGGCGTCTACTGAAGCTTTCTTT

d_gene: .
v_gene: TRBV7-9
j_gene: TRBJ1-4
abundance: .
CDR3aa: CASRTATNEKLFF
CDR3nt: TGTGCCAGCAGGACTGCAACTAATGAAAAACTGTTTTTT

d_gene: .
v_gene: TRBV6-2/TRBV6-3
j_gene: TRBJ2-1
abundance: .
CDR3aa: CASRPPAGKYNEQFF
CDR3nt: TGTGCCAGCAGACCCCCGGCAGGCAAATACAATGAGCAGTTCTTC

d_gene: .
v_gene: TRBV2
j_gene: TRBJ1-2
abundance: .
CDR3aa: CASSVEPDYGHTF
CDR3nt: TGTGCCAGCAGTGTTGAACCGGACTATGGCCACACCTTC

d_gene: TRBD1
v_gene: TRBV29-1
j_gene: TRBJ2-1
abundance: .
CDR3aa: CSVQDRGIYNEQFF
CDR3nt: TGCAGCGTCCAGGACAGGGGCATCTACAATGAGCAGTTCTTC

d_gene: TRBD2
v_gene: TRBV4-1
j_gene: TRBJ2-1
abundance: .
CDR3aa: CASSQVLSREVPEQFF
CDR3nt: TGCGCCAGCAGCCAAGTATTATCGCGGGAGGTACCTGAGCAGTTCTTC

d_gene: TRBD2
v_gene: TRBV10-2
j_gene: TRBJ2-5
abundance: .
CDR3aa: CASSEGSLAGGFGETQYF
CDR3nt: TGCGCCAGCAGTGAAGGGTCTTTAGCGGGAGGTTTCGGAGAGACCCAGTACTTC

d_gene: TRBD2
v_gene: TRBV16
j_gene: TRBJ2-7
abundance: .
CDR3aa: CASSQSAGAPLEQYF
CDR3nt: TGTGCCAGCAGCCAATCGGCGGGAGCTCCCCTCGAGCAGTACTTC

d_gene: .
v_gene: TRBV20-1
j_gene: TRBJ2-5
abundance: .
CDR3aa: CSARAGFGMKEQYF
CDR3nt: TGCAGTGCTAGAGCTGGGTTCGGGATGAAAGAGCAGTACTTC

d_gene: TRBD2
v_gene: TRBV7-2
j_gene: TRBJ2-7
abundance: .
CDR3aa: CDSSLAFTASGASYEQYF
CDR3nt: TGTGACAGCAGCTTAGCGTTTACTGCTAGCGGGGCCTCCTACGAGCAGTACTTC

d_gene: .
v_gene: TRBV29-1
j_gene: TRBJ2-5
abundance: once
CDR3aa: CSVEDSYVETQYF
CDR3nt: TGCAGCGTTGAAGATTCATACGTGGAGACCCAGTACTTC

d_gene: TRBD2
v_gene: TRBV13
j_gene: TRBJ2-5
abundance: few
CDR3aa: CASSSGLAEQETQYF
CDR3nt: TGTGCCAGCAGCTCGGGACTAGCGGAACAAGAGACCCAGTACTTC

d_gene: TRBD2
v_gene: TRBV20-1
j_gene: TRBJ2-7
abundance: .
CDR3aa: CSARLAGGSSYEQYF
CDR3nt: TGCAGTGCTAGACTAGCGGGAGGGAGCTCCTACGAGCAGTACTTC

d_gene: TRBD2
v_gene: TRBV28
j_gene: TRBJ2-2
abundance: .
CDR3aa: CAHDGGVTGELFF
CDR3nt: TGTGCCCACGACGGGGGGGTAACCGGGGAGCTGTTTTTT

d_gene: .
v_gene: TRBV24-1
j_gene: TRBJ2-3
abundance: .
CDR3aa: CATSEGQVSADTQYF
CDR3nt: TGTGCCACCAGCGAGGGGCAGGTCAGCGCAGATACGCAGTATTTT

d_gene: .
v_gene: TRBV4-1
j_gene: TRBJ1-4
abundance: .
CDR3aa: CASSHAPRVGGDELFF
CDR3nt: TGCGCCAGCAGCCACGCACCCCGGGTAGGGGGAGATGAACTGTTTTTT

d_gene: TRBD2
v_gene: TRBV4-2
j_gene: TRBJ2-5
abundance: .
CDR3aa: CASSQVGAGGPQETQYF
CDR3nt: TGTGCCAGCAGCCAAGTGGGAGCGGGAGGCCCACAAGAGACCCAGTACTTC

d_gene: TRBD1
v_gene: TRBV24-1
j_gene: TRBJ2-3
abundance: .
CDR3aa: CAAGTGKRGTQYF
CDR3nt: TGTGCCGCCGGGACAGGGAAGCGGGGTACGCAGTATTTT

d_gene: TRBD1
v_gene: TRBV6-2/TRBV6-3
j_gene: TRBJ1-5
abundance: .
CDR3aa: CASSCRDRGCSQHF
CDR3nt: TGTGCCAGCAGTTGCCGGGACAGGGGATGTTCCCAGCATTTT

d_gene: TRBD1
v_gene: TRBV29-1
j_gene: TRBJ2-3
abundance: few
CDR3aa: CSVEDRGPDTQYF
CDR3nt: TGCAGCGTTGAGGACAGGGGCCCAGATACGCAGTATTTT

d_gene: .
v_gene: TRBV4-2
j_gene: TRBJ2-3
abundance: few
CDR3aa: CASSQGQGGWSDTQYF
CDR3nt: TGTGCCAGCAGCCAAGGACAAGGCGGATGGTCAGATACGCAGTATTTT

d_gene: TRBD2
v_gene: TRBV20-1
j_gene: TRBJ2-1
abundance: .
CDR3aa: CSAVSGVRVNEQFF
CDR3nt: TGCAGTGCTGTTAGCGGGGTTCGGGTCAATGAGCAGTTCTTC

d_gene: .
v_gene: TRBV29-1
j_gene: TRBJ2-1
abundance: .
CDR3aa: CSVVIGAEYEQFF
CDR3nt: TGCAGCGTTGTAATAGGAGCGGAATATGAGCAGTTCTTC

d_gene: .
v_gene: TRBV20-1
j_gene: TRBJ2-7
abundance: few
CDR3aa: CSARAPQVTTYEQYF
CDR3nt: TGCAGTGCTAGGGCCCCGCAGGTTACAACCTACGAGCAGTACTTC

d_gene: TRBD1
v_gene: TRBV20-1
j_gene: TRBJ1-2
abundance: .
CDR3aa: CSARFPGQGHGYTF
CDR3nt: TGCAGTGCTAGGTTCCCGGGACAGGGGCATGGCTACACCTTC

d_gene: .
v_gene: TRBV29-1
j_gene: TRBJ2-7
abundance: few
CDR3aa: CSVADYPYEQYF
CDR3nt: TGCAGCGTTGCGGACTACCCCTACGAGCAGTACTTC

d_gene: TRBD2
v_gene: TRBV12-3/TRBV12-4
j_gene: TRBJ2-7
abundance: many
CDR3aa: CASSLAGGPYEQYF
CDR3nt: TGTGCCAGCAGCTTAGCGGGAGGGCCCTACGAGCAGTACTTC

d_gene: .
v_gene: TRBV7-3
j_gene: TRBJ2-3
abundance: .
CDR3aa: CASTRGGPRDTQYF
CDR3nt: TGTGCCAGCACCCGAGGGGGGCCAAGAGATACGCAGTATTTT

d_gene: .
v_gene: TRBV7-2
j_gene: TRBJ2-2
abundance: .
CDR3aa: CASSLVQLTGELFF
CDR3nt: TGTGCCAGCAGCTTAGTACAGCTTACCGGGGAGCTGTTTTTT

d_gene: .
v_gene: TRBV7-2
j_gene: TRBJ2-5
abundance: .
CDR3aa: CASSSSHKETLYF
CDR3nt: TGTGCCAGCAGCTCATCTCATAAAGAGACCCTGTACTTC

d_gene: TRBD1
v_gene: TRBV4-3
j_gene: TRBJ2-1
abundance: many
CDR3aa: CASSHARQGEAKRNEQFF
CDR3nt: TGCGCCAGCAGCCACGCCCGACAGGGTGAGGCAAAACGGAATGAGCAGTTCTTC

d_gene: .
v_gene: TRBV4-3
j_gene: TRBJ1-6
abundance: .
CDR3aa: CASSQGQGTSPPHF
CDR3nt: TGCGCCAGCAGCCAAGGGCAGGGGACTTCACCCCCCCACTTT

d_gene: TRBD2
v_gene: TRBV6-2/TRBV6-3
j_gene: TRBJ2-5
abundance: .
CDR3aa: CASRSSRLAQETQYF
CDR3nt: TGTGCCAGCAGATCCTCTCGACTAGCACAAGAGACCCAGTACTTC

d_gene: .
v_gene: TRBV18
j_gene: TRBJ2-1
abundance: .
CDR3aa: CASSPGLANGDEQFF
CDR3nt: TGTGCCAGCTCACCCGGCCTAGCGAATGGCGATGAGCAGTTCTTC

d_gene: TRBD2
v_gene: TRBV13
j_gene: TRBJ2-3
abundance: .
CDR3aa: CASSLGLAGGWDTQYF
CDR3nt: TGTGCCAGCAGCTTGGGACTAGCGGGAGGTTGGGATACGCAGTATTTT

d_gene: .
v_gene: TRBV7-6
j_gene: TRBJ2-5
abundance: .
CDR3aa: CASSFQSGSQETQYF
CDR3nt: TGTGCCAGCAGCTTCCAGAGCGGGTCCCAAGAGACCCAGTACTTC

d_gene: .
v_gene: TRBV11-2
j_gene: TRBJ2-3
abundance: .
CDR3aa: CASSLGQIPTDTQYF
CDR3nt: TGTGCCAGCAGCTTGGGACAAATCCCCACAGATACGCAGTATTTT

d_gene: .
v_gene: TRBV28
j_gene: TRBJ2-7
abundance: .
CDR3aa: CAGSLLALGEQYF
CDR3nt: TGTGCCGGCAGTTTATTAGCCCTGGGCGAGCAGTACTTC

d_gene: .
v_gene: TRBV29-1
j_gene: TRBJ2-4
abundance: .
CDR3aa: CSVRNNQIAGGAKNIQYF
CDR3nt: TGCAGCGTCCGGAACAACCAGATAGCCGGGGGTGCCAAAAACATTCAGTACTTC

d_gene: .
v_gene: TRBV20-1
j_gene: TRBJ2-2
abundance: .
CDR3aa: CSATREIDTGELFF
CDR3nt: TGCAGTGCTACCCGGGAGATCGACACCGGGGAGCTGTTTTTT

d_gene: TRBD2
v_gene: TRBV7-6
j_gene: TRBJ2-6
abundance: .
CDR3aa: CASSWDLAGASGANVLTF
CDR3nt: TGTGCCAGCAGCTGGGACCTAGCGGGAGCATCTGGGGCCAACGTCCTGACTTTC

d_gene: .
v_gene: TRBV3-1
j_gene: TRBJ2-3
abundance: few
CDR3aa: CASSQRTSTDTQYF
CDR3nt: TGTGCCAGCAGCCAGAGAACTAGCACAGATACGCAGTATTTT

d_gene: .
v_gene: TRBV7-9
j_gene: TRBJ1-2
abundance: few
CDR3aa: CASSLVIYGYTF
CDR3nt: TGTGCCAGCAGCTTAGTCATCTATGGCTACACCTTC

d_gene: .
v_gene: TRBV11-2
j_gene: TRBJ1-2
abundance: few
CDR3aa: CASSPSGGAYGYTF
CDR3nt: TGTGCCAGCAGCCCTAGTGGGGGTGCCTATGGCTACACCTTC

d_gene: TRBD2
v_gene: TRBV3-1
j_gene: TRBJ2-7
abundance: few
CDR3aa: CASSQDSSGSYEQYF
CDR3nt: TGTGCCAGCAGCCAAGATTCTAGCGGGAGCTACGAGCAGTACTTC

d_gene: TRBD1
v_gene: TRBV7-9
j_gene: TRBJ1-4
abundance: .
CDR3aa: CASSYGPDRDVTEKLFF
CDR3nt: TGTGCCAGCAGCTACGGCCCAGACAGGGATGTAACGGAAAAACTGTTTTTT

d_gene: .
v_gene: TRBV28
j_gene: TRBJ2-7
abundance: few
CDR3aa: CASSSSYGTVSYEQYF
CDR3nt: TGTGCCAGCAGTTCATCCTACGGGACGGTCTCCTACGAGCAGTACTTC

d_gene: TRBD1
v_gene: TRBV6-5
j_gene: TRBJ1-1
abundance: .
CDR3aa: CASTKGTGEIEAFF
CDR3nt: TGTGCCAGCACCAAGGGGACAGGGGAGATTGAAGCTTTCTTT

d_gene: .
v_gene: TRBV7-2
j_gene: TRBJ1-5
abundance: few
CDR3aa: CASSGAGGDNQPQHF
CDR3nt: TGTGCCAGCAGCGGGGCGGGAGGAGACAATCAGCCCCAGCATTTT

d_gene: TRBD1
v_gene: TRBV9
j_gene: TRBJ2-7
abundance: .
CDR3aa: CASSVTTGVLYEQYF
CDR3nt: TGTGCCAGCAGCGTAACGACAGGGGTCCTCTACGAGCAGTACTTC

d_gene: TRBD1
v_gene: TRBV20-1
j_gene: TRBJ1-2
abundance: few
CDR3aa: CSARGTGASNYGYTF
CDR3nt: TGCAGTGCTAGGGGTACAGGGGCGAGTAACTATGGCTACACCTTC